This T cell receptor (beta chain) was sequenced during a study of blood T cell repertoires in COVID-19. The table came from immunoSEQ multiplex PCR; TCRdb's copy has only in-frame clones and leaves some out. This repertoire shows about 160,000 clones, roughly 80% found once; its top ten account for roughly 8%. V lost 5 bases and J lost 2; bases outside the gene matches: 15. In germline, CDR1 is MNHEY, CDR2 SMNVEV (reference sequence). The CDR3 is 18 residues long. Material: PBMCs or T cells enriched from blood (not recorded which). The chain recombines TRBV27 with TRBJ1-5, with 7 positions matching TRBD1. The source of this sequence is a woman aged 45-65 years who had recovered from COVID-19. CDR3 loop: CASSPKPYTGVGNQPQHF. For the CDR3, the DNA is TGTGCCAGCAGTCCCAAACCCTATACAGGGGTCGGCAATCAGCCCCAGCATTTT.